The sequence of this T cell receptor (beta chain) was determined in a study of T cell changes during pregnancy in multiple sclerosis. The assay was immunoSEQ multiplex PCR, and TCRdb's table has in-frame clones only and misses some. The sample lists 45,000 to 70,000 clones, 80% to 95% occurring once. V shed 0 bases and J shed 4 bases, with 10 bases lying between them. CDR1 is SGDLS and CDR2 is YYNGEE in the germline V gene. The CDR3 contains 15 residues. This receptor was identified in a female donor in good health, enrolled as a control in a pregnancy study. V and J are TRBV9 and TRBJ2-2; D may be TRBD2 (5 bases). The material sequenced was CD4+ T cells from peripheral blood mononuclear cells, taken after pregnancy. The CDR3 loop is CASSVGRGLTGELFF. The CDR3 bases are TGTGCCAGCAGCGTAGGTCGCGGACTCACCGGGGAGCTGTTTTTT.